This T cell receptor (beta chain) comes out of a study of shared clonotypes between healthy human individuals. Study as a whole: For every donor, three CD4 naive, three CD4 memory, two CD8 naive and one CD8 memory plates were used.

Each PCR replicate from the sorted subsets contained around 0.2 ug DNA, which is 30,000 or so T cell genomes. The repertoire was sequenced with immunoSEQ multiplex PCR; TCRdb's copy has only in-frame clones and lacks some. The sample includes roughly 2.5 million clones, approximately 90% of them seen just once. The V gene's germline CDR1 is SGHDN and CDR2 FVKESK. CDR3 size: 15 residues. Trimming pared 4 bases from V and 1 base from J, leaving 13 bases between. Sample: naive CD4+ T cells sorted from blood. Subset: CD45RA+ positively selected. This clonotype originated in a young man in good health. The chain combines TRBV14 with TRBJ1-1; D uncertain. The DNA of the CDR3 is TGTGCCAGCAGCCGGGGAGGGTACCGGAACACTGAAGCTTTCTTT. Protein sequence: CASSRGGYRNTEAFF.